This is a list of T cell receptor beta chains from one sample in a study of radiotherapy plus CTLA-4 blockade in lung cancer. Produced via immunoSEQ multiplex PCR; TCRdb's table is partial and in-frame only. Among 80,000 or so clones listed, 60% to 85% were seen once. The sequences come from peripheral blood, collected from a patient treated with radiotherapy plus ipilimumab. These receptors came from a human donor with non-small cell lung cancer who had a partial response to radiotherapy plus ipilimumab. Some clones in this sample may be carry-over from other donors' samples. The CDR3 runs from the conserved cysteine through the conserved F or W. The D gene is left open where the match is weak.

D gene	V gene	CDR3 protein
NA	TRBV4-3	CASSQELSDYEQYF
TRBD1	TRBV28	CASSTDRGRTQPQHF
TRBD1	TRBV5-1	CASSEQGADTGELFF
TRBD2	TRBV11-2	CASSTRTSGRGIGTDTQYF
NA	TRBV19	CASSTGQRGSYEQYF
TRBD1	TRBV7-2	CASSWGSGTGVLAFF
NA	TRBV4-2	CASSQEFGDSYEQYF
NA	TRBV30	CAWSAGNTEAFF
NA	TRBV5-4	CASSLYGSSGELFF
NA	TRBV10-3	CAISALQGNQPQHF
NA	TRBV7-8	CASSLDGGSWDTQYF